A selection of T cell receptor beta chains follows, all from one sample in a study of blood T cell repertoires in COVID-19. Sequencing used immunoSEQ multiplex PCR; TCRdb keeps in-frame clones, though not all of them. The data contain some 96,000 clones, roughly 80% of them singletons. Sequences were obtained from peripheral blood. These TCRs come from a human donor in a cohort sampled during active COVID-19. Both conserved end residues are part of each CDR3. Each record gives: V gene, CDR3 protein.

TRBV23-1 CASSQQGTSGAQETQYF
TRBV4-2 CASSQEEYGTGKEKLFF
TRBV7-9 CASSLGGDLGNTIYF
TRBV7-3 CASSLQTGSYEQYF
TRBV2 CASRADRGGHTEAFF
TRBV2 CASRKSGAGGRNQPQHF
TRBV13 CASSFGKSDTQYF
TRBV12-3/TRBV12-4 CASSVTGGSEAFF
TRBV28 CASSLTETSSAQFF
TRBV6-5 CASSYTLGGVDTEAFF
TRBV25-1 CASSPAGTGAYEQYF
TRBV24-1 CATSDYGGGPKNEQFF
TRBV18 CASSPSGRRGNEQFF
TRBV7-3 CASSPRQNSGANVLTF
TRBV2 CASLLSREGEAFF
TRBV18 CASSRRETYGYTF
TRBV18 CASSNQANQPQHF
TRBV6-1 CASSERDRGSQPQHF
TRBV7-3 CASSLTPFGTGGASETQYF
TRBV5-4 CASSSGGLAGGKWYF
TRBV5-1 CASSLSAGGADTQYF
TRBV19 CASRRGYSNQPQHF
TRBV2 CASSEQITGAGEQFF
TRBV5-6 CASSQPRGRGANSRTQYF
TRBV13 CASSLGRRDYGYTF
TRBV28 CASSLRQGNSPLHF
TRBV7-9 CASSLGQGLEEKLFF
TRBV7-2 CASSLDYYEQYF
TRBV5-8 CASSPGSGRTDTQYF
TRBV14 CASSQVGGSHTEAFF
TRBV19 CASRGGQEIPYNEQFF
TRBV7-8 CASSLGEEGASGYTF
TRBV7-2 CASSLQAGGQGDTQYF
TRBV18 CASSPAGDNYGYTF
TRBV9 CASSYRGSGRMWSDNEQFF
TRBV5-1 CASSLPTGSQETQYF
TRBV28 CASHTWGVKQFF
TRBV6-5 CASSGTGGESEAFF
TRBV13 CASSPRASGGSIGETQYF
TRBV30 CAWVTSGAYEQYF
TRBV19 CASSIRDRPLGSNQPQHF
TRBV5-6 CASSLGRADTQYF
TRBV15 CATSRDLAQAGGETQYF
TRBV29-1 CSVENQETQYF
TRBV19 CASSTGLAGKETQYF
TRBV7-6 CASSLAPTSFNEQFF
TRBV3-1/TRBV3-2 CASSQAGQVDGYTF
TRBV9 CASSTRGGTTRNTGELFF
TRBV9 CASSAGTGDSNQPQHF
TRBV5-1 CASKPTSGDADTQYF
TRBV7-9 CASSLYASPPLSRGYEQYF